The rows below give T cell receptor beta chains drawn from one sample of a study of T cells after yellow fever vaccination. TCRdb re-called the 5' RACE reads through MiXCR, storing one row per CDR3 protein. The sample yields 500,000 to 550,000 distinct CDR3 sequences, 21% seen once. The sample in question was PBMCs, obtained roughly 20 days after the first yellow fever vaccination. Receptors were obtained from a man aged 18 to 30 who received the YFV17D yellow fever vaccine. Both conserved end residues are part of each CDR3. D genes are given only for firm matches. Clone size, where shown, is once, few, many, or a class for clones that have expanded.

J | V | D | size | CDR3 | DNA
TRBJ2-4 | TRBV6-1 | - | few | CASSPDETKNIQYF | TGTGCCAGCAGTCCGGACGAGACGAAAAACATTCAGTACTTC
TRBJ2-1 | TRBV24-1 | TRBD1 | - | CATGTGSRGEQFF | TGTGCCACCGGGACAGGGTCAAGGGGTGAGCAGTTCTTC
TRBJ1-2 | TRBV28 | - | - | CASSLGSSGGYTF | TGTGCCAGCAGTTTAGGGAGTTCTGGCGGCTACACCTTC
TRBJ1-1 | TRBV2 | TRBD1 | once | CASQGASEAFF | TGTGCCAGCCAGGGGGCCTCTGAAGCTTTCTTT
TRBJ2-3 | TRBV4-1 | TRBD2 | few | CASSQELAASTDTQYF | TGCGCCAGCAGCCAAGAACTAGCGGCTAGCACAGATACGCAGTATTTT
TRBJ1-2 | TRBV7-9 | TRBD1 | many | CASSLGNPAGQGRYGYTF | TGTGCCAGCAGCTTAGGGAACCCAGCGGGACAGGGTCGCTATGGCTACACCTTC
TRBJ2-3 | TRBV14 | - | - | CASSQHRADTQYF | TGTGCCAGCAGCCAGCACAGGGCAGATACGCAGTATTTT
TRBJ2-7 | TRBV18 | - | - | CASSPPSGTYEQYF | TGTGCCAGCTCACCACCAAGTGGTACCTACGAGCAGTACTTC
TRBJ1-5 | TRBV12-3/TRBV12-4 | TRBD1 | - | CASNHGDRDTQPQHF | TGTGCCAGCAACCACGGGGACAGGGACACCCAGCCCCAGCATTTT
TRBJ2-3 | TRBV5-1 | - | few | CASSGRGGTDTQYF | TGCGCCAGCAGCGGCAGGGGAGGCACAGATACGCAGTATTTT
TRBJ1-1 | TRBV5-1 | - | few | CASSLVGGMVWNTEAFF | TGCGCCAGCAGCTTGGTTGGGGGAATGGTTTGGAACACTGAAGCTTTCTTT
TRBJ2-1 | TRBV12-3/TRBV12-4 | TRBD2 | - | CASSSLAGGYGEQFF | TGTGCCAGCAGTTCGTTAGCGGGGGGTTACGGTGAGCAGTTCTTC
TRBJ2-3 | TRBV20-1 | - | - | CSARVIVATQYF | TGCAGTGCTAGAGTCATTGTGGCTACGCAGTATTTT
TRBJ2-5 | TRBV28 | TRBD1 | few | CASSIRSQGDQETQYF | TGTGCCAGCAGTATCCGATCTCAGGGGGACCAAGAGACCCAGTACTTC
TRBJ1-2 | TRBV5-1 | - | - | CASSSPTEAYGYTF | TGCGCCAGCAGCTCCCCCACAGAGGCTTATGGCTACACCTTC
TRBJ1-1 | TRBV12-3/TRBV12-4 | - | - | CASTQTGNTEAFF | TGTGCCAGCACTCAGACAGGGAACACTGAAGCTTTCTTT
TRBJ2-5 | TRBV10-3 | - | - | CAISERLQDQETQYF | TGTGCCATCAGTGAGAGATTACAAGACCAAGAGACCCAGTACTTC
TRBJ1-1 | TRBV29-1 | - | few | CSVEFGGFEAFF | TGCAGCGTTGAATTCGGTGGGTTTGAAGCTTTCTTT
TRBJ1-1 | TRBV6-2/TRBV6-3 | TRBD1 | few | CASRAFRGRSAEAFF | TGTGCCAGCAGGGCCTTTAGGGGGCGAAGCGCTGAAGCTTTCTTT
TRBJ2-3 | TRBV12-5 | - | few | CASGLGLSSGTDTQYF | TGTGCTAGTGGTTTGGGCCTATCTTCGGGCACAGATACGCAGTATTTT
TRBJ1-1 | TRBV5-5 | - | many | CASSLLGHDLQGAFF | TGTGCCAGCAGCTTGTTGGGACACGACTTACAGGGAGCTTTCTTT
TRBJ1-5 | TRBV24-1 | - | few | CATFTVTGNQPQHF | TGTGCCACCTTTACCGTGACAGGCAATCAGCCCCAGCATTTT
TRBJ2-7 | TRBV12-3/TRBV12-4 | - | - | CASTLVLSGYEQYF | TGTGCCAGCACGCTCGTTCTAAGCGGGTACGAGCAGTACTTC
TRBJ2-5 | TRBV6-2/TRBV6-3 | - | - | CASSSHAAGGETQYF | TGTGCCAGCAGTTCCCATGCCGCGGGCGGGGAGACCCAGTACTTC
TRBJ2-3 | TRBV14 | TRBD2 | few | CASSQTSGVADTQYF | TGTGCCAGCAGCCAGACTAGCGGGGTAGCAGATACGCAGTATTTT
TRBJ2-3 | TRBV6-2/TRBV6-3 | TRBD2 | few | CASSYSIAPGTSGGAFDTQYF | TGTGCCAGCAGTTACTCGATTGCCCCCGGGACTAGCGGGGGGGCCTTCGATACGCAGTATTTT
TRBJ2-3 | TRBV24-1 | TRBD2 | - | CATSDLGTKQYF | TGTGCCACCAGTGATTTGGGGACTAAGCAGTATTTT
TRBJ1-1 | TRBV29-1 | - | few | CSVEDGQTAEAFF | TGCAGCGTTGAAGATGGGCAAACTGCTGAAGCTTTCTTT
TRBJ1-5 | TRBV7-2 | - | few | CASSLDTTNQPQHF | TGTGCCAGCAGCTTAGACACGACCAATCAGCCCCAGCATTTT
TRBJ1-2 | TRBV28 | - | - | CASSFRSPGYTF | TGTGCCAGCAGTTTTAGATCGCCTGGCTACACCTTC
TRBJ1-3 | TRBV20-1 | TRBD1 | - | CSAGTGYSGNTIYF | TGCAGTGCAGGGACAGGTTACTCTGGAAACACCATATATTTT
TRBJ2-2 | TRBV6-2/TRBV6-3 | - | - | CASSYSITGPSTGELFF | TGTGCCAGCAGTTACTCTATAACAGGGCCATCCACCGGGGAGCTGTTTTTT
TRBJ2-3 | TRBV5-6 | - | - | CASSLGGEITDTQYF | TGTGCCAGCAGCTTGGGGGGTGAGATCACAGATACGCAGTATTTT
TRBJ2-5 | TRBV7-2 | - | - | CASSLVSNEETQYF | TGTGCCAGCAGCTTAGTGTCCAACGAAGAGACCCAGTACTTC
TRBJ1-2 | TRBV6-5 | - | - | CASSYGTFLYGYTF | TGTGCCAGCAGTTACGGGACTTTTCTCTATGGCTACACCTTC
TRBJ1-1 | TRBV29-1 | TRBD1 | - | CSVQTGQGAFRTEAFF | TGCAGCGTACAAACGGGACAGGGGGCTTTCAGGACTGAAGCTTTCTTT
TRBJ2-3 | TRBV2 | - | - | CASSVLHTQYF | TGTGCCAGCAGTGTTCTGCATACGCAGTATTTT
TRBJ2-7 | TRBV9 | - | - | CASSPQGGTTVHEQYF | TGTGCCAGCAGCCCCCAAGGAGGGACAACGGTCCACGAGCAGTACTTC
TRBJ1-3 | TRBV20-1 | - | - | CSARQDLSGNTIYF | TGCAGTGCTAGACAGGACTTGAGTGGAAACACCATATATTTT
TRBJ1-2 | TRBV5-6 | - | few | CASSLKGTGYGYTF | TGTGCCAGCAGCTTGAAGGGCACGGGCTATGGCTACACCTTC
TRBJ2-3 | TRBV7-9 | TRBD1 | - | CASSDDRVNTDTQYF | TGTGCCAGCAGCGACGACAGGGTAAACACAGATACGCAGTATTTT
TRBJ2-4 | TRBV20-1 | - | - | CSAGQGFGGAWENIQYF | TGCAGTGCTGGTCAGGGATTTGGTGGGGCCTGGGAAAACATTCAGTACTTC
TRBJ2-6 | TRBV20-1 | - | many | CSARTGASGANVLTF | TGCAGTGCGCGGACGGGAGCCTCTGGGGCCAACGTCCTGACTTTC
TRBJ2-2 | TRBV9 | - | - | CASSVRAPTGDLFF | TGTGCCAGCAGCGTCCGGGCCCCCACCGGGGATCTGTTTTTT
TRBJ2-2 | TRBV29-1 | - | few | CSVARGAGELFF | TGCAGCGTTGCCAGGGGGGCCGGGGAGCTGTTTTTT